The 2 T cell receptor beta chains in this list originate from one sample, sequenced in a study of shared clonotypes between healthy human individuals. Libraries were prepared by immunoSEQ multiplex PCR; TCRdb keeps only in-frame clonotypes and omits some of them. Of fewer than 800,000 clones in the sample, about 92% were seen once. Cells designated naive CD8 were CD45RO-negative and were positively selected for CCR7, with terminally differentiated effector memory CD45RA+ cells excluded. Sequencing used naive CD8+ T cells sorted from blood. All receptors come from a man aged 25 to 40 in good health.

This clone was counted once. V and J are TRBV9 and TRBJ2-1; D might be TRBD2 (10 bases). CDR1 is SGDLS, CDR2 YYNGEE, per germline. This CDR3 is 18 amino acids long. V was clipped by 7 bases and J by 7 bases, with 30 bases between them. CDR3 sequence (DNA): TGTGCCAGCGGATTAGACAGGGGGAATAGCGGGAGGCGAAATGAGCAGTTCTTC. This encodes CASGLDRGNSGRRNEQFF.

This chain connects TRBV7-6 to TRBJ2-3; the D is unclear. Germline CDR1 and CDR2: SGHVS and FNYEAQ. The CDR3 runs to 13 residues. Trimming stripped 3 bases from V and 1 base from J, with 5 bases between. As DNA, the CDR3 is TGTGCCAGCAGCTTTTGGGGCACAGATACGCAGTATTTT. Protein product: CASSFWGTDTQYF.